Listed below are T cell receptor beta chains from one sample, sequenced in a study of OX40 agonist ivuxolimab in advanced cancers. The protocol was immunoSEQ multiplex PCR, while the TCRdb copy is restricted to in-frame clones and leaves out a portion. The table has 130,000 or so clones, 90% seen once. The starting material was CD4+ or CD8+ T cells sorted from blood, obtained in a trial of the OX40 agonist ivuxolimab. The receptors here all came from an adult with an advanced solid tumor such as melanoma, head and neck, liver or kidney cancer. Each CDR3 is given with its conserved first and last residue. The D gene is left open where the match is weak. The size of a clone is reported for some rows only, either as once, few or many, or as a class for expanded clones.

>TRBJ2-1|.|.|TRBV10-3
TGTGCCATCAGTGGCTACTTGGATGAGCAGTTCTTC
CAISGYLDEQFF
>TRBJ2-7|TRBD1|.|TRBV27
TGTGCCAGCAGTTTCCGTAAGGACAGGGGGACCTACGAGCAGTACTTC
CASSFRKDRGTYEQYF
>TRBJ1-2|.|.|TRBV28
TGTGCCAGCAGTACCCGGACGGGAAACTATGGCTACACCTTC
CASSTRTGNYGYTF
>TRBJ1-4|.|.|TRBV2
TGTGCCAGCAGTCCTAGGGGTATAGAAAAACTGTTTTTT
CASSPRGIEKLFF
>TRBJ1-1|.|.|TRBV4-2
TGTGCCAGCACCGACATCGGGGTGAACACTGAAGCTTTCTTT
CASTDIGVNTEAFF
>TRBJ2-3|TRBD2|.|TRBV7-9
TGTGCCAGCAGCTTCATAGGAGCGGGAGCAAAGTATTTT
CASSFIGAGAKYF
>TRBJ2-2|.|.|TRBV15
TGTGCCACCAGCAGAGAGGCCGGGGAGCTGTTTTTT
CATSREAGELFF
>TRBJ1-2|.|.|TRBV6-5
TGTGCCAGCAGTTACTCGGGCCTAAACTATGGCTACACCTTC
CASSYSGLNYGYTF
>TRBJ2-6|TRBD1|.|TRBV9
TGTGCCAGCAGCGGCCGACAGGGTGTCACTGGGGCCAACGTCCTGACTTTC
CASSGRQGVTGANVLTF
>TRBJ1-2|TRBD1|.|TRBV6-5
TGTGCCAGCAGACCCCCCCGGACAGGCCACTATGGCTACACCTTC
CASRPPRTGHYGYTF
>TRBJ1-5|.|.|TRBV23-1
TGCGCCAGCAACCCAATACACGAACAGAACCAGCATTTT
CASNPIHEQNQHF
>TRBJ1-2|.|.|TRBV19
TGTGCCAGTAGTATTATCCGGTCTAACTATGGCTACACCTTC
CASSIIRSNYGYTF
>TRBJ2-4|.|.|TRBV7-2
TGTGCCAGCAGCTTAGAACCTGCGGGTATGGGAGAAAACATTCAGTACTTC
CASSLEPAGMGENIQYF
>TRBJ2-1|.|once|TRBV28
TGTGCCAGCAGAAAGAGCGGAAGCTCCTACAATGAGCAGTTCTTC
CASRKSGSSYNEQFF
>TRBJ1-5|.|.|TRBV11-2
TGTGCCAGCAGCTTAGATGGCAGAAATCAGCCCCAGCATTTT
CASSLDGRNQPQHF
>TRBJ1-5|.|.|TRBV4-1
TGCGCCAGCAGCGCATGGACGGAAAATAGCAATCAGCCCCAGCATTTT
CASSAWTENSNQPQHF
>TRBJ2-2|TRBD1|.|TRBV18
TGTGCCAGCTCACCGGATCAAACAGGGGCAACGACCGGGGAGCTGTTTTTT
CASSPDQTGATTGELFF
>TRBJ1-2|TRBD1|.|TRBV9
TGTGCCAGCAGCCCGAGTCCCGGGACAGGGGCCTATGGCTACACCTTC
CASSPSPGTGAYGYTF
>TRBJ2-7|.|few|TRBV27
TGTGCCAGCAGTTTCGGGTACGAGCAGTACTTC
CASSFGYEQYF
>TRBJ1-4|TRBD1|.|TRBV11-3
TGTGCCAGCAGCTTAGGAGGGACAGGGGAATCACTGTTTTTT
CASSLGGTGESLFF
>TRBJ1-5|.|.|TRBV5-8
TGTGCCAGCACCCGGGGGGGGGCCAATCAGCCCCAGCATTTT
CASTRGGANQPQHF
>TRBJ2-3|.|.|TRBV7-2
TGTGCCAGCAGCTTAGGGCTAGCCACAGATACGCAGTATTTT
CASSLGLATDTQYF
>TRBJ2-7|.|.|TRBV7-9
TGTGCCAGCAGCCCAGGCCGGTCCCTCCACTACGAGCAGTACTTC
CASSPGRSLHYEQYF
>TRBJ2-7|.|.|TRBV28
TGTGCCACCCGGGACCGCGAGCAGTACTTC
CATRDREQYF
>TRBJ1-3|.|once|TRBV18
TGTGCCAGCTCACCGTTCCAGGGCTCTGGAAACACCATATATTTT
CASSPFQGSGNTIYF
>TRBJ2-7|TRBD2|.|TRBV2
TGTGCCAGCAGTGAAGCGCGGCTAGCGGAGTACGAGCAGTACTTC
CASSEARLAEYEQYF
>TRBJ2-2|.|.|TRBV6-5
TGTGCCAGCAGCGGACCCAGGCGGACCGGGGAGCTGTTTTTT
CASSGPRRTGELFF
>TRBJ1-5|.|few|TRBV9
TGTGCCAGCAGTGCCGGTAGCAATCAGCCCCAGCATTTT
CASSAGSNQPQHF
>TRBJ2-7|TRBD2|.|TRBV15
TGTGCCACCACCCTAAGCGGGGACTCCTACGAGCAGTACTTC
CATTLSGDSYEQYF
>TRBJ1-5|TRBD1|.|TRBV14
TGTGCCAGCAGCCTCCGGGACAGGGACAATCAGCCCCAGCATTTT
CASSLRDRDNQPQHF
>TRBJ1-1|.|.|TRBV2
TGTGCCAGCAGTGAAGGGGCTGGGACTGAAGCTTTCTTT
CASSEGAGTEAFF